These 29 T cell receptor beta chains came from one sample sequenced in a study of blood T cells in healthy people across ages. Then a second PCR, running roughly 7 to 11 cycles, was carried out with a sample-barcoded 5' primer and a J-beta primer mix. TCRdb ran MiXCR on the 5' RACE reads and lists one entry per CDR3 protein. The sample lists more than 1.4 million distinct CDR3 sequences; 40% to 50% were seen once. The specimen sequenced was blood. Receptors originate from a woman between 18 and 29 years old in good health.

V usage is TRBV25-1 and J usage is TRBJ2-4, with 8 bases matching TRBD2. The CDR3 length is 16 residues. Germline V gene lookup returns CDR1 MGHDK and CDR2 SYGVNS. Trimming removed 4 bases from V and 6 bases from J; junction bases left unmatched: 11. The CDR3 region has the DNA TGTGCCAGCAGTGCCCTGACTAGCGAGAAACCAAACATTCAGTACTTC. Its protein is CASSALTSEKPNIQYF.

This clonotype was picked up a small number of times. The V and J genes are TRBV7-9 and TRBJ2-1, with 10 bases aligning to TRBD1. With 5 bases clipped from V and 4 bases from J, the junction kept 5 bases outside the gene matches. The CDR3 length is 15 residues. Looked up from germline, CDR1 is SEHNR and CDR2 is FQNEAQ (reference sequence). The CDR3 DNA reads as TGTGCCAGCAGCCCCAGACAGGGGGCATACAATGAGCAGTTCTTC. The encoded protein is CASSPRQGAYNEQFF.

The sample holds a few counts of this clonotype. The chain employs TRBV6-5 and TRBJ2-7; TRBD2 agrees at 9 bases. The CDR3 totals 18 residues. The ends lost 0 bases at V and 0 bases at J; junction bases unmatched: 9. Germline lookup yields CDR1 MNHEY and CDR2 SVGAGI. For the CDR3, the DNA is TGTGCCAGCAGTTACTCTGGTAGCGGGGGTGCCCCCTCCTACGAGCAGTACTTC. The encoded protein is CASSYSGSGGAPSYEQYF.

This clonotype was seen more than once but under ten times. The chain recombines TRBV12-5 with TRBJ2-5, with a weak D call TRBD1 (5 bases). Germline lookup yields CDR1 LGHNT and CDR2 FRNRAP. The V gene lost 3 bases and the J gene lost 1 base, with 15 bases spanning the gap. The CDR3 contains 16 residues. In DNA form, the CDR3 reads TGTGCTAGTGGTTTCATCCTACCAGGGCTCCAAGAGACCCAGTACTTC. It specifies CASGFILPGLQETQYF.

J is TRBJ2-3 and V is TRBV29-1; no firm D call. Germline loops: CDR1 SQVTM, CDR2 ANQGSEA. Trimming stripped 8 bases from V and 6 bases from J, with 9 bases between. CDR3 length: 10 residues. The CDR3 loop is CSFHIDTQYF. For the CDR3, the DNA is TGCAGCTTTCATATCGATACGCAGTATTTT.

In this sample, this clonotype turned up a few times. The CDR3 region has the DNA TGTGCCACTAGGGGAATTCTAGCGGGAGAACGATACGAGCAGTACTTC. As protein: CATRGILAGERYEQYF. The rearrangement joins TRBV7-9 to TRBJ2-7; 10 bases map to TRBD2. The V and J ends lost 10 bases and 4 bases, in that order; junction bases with no gene match: 16. The CDR3 loop spans 16 amino acids. Germline CDR1 and CDR2: SEHNR and FQNEAQ (reference sequence).

This clonotype appeared a few times. The genes are TRBV20-1 and TRBJ2-4, with 7 bases fitting TRBD2. CDR3 length: 17 residues. Looked up from germline, CDR1 is DFQATT and CDR2 is SNEGSKA (reference sequence). Trimming cost V 3 bases and J 0 bases; bases outside gene matches: 11. The CDR3 here is CSASPPGRRKAKNIQYF. The CDR3 coding sequence is TGCAGTGCTAGCCCCCCCGGGAGGAGGAAAGCCAAAAACATTCAGTACTTC.

This clonotype was detected once. The chain carries TRBV20-1 and TRBJ1-1, with 7 bases lining up with TRBD1. The V and J ends lost 5 bases and 3 bases, in that order; junction bases with no gene match: 3. The CDR3 runs 12 residues. Germline CDR1 DFQATT, CDR2 SNEGSKA (reference sequence). This chain's CDR3 is CSADGQDTEAFF. The DNA of the CDR3 is TGCAGTGCTGACGGACAGGACACTGAAGCTTTCTTT.

This chain links TRBV4-1 with TRBJ1-4; 7 nucleotides agree with TRBD1. The V gene end was trimmed by 4 bases and the J gene end by 4 bases; junction bases not matched to a gene: 12. CDR3 length: 17 amino acids. CDR1 is MGHRA, CDR2 YSYEKL, per germline. The CDR3 DNA sequence: TGCGCCAGCAGCCGGGGGGACAGACAAGGGAGTAATGAAAAACTGTTTTTT. It specifies CASSRGDRQGSNEKLFF.

The rearrangement joins TRBV27 to TRBJ2-2; TRBD1 matches 8 bases. Germline V lookup: CDR1 MNHEY, CDR2 SMNVEV (reference sequence). Germline trimming cut 8 bases from V and 6 bases from J; bases unmatched to any gene: 14. CDR3 length: 16 amino acids. DNA of the CDR3: TGTGCCAGCGCCAGAGCGGACAGGGTTAACGCCGGGGAGCTGTTTTTT. This encodes CASARADRVNAGELFF.

CDR3 sequence: CASSLHMGQHEQYF. DNA for the CDR3: TGCGCCAGCAGCTTGCATATGGGTCAGCACGAGCAGTACTTC. The chain uses TRBV5-1 and TRBJ2-5; D uncertain. The closer fit of TRBJ2-7 to the DNA end suggests the J call may be wrong. The CDR3 contains 14 residues. Looked up from germline, CDR1 is SGHRS and CDR2 is YFSETQ.

This rearrangement joins TRBV6-5 to TRBJ2-1; tentatively, D is TRBD1 (6 bases). Germline V CDR1 and CDR2: MNHEY, SVGAGI. This CDR3 region has 14 residues. The ends were cut back, 7 bases at V and 3 bases at J, with 13 bases in the middle. DNA of the CDR3: TGTGCCAGCAAGGGGGAGAATTTCTACAATGAGCAGTTCTTC. Translating it yields CASKGENFYNEQFF.

The chain uses TRBV4-2 and TRBJ1-2; D gene uncertain. The CDR3 spans 16 residues. V was shortened by 0 bases and J by 0 bases, with 11 bases between the two germline ends. Looked up from germline, CDR1 is LGHNA and CDR2 is YNFKEQ. The chain's CDR3 is CASSQDFGSSNYGYTF. DNA of the CDR3: TGTGCCAGCAGCCAAGATTTCGGCAGTTCTAACTATGGCTACACCTTC.

The V call is TRBV9, the J call TRBJ1-2; D is uncertain. Germline V gene data show CDR1 as SGDLS and CDR2 as YYNGEE. CDR3 length: 19 amino acids. V was clipped by 0 bases and J by 2 bases, with 23 bases between them. The CDR3 spells CASSVVMDYLERANYGYTF. CDR3 in DNA: TGTGCCAGCAGCGTAGTCATGGACTACCTAGAGAGAGCCAACTATGGCTACACCTTC.

This chain links TRBV28 with TRBJ2-1; D is possibly TRBD1 (6 bases). CDR1 is MDHEN and CDR2 is SYDVKM in the germline V gene. The V gene lost 3 bases and the J gene lost 2 bases, with 14 bases spanning the gap. The CDR3 length is 16 residues. The CDR3 here is CASSFTGQFPYNEQFF. CDR3 bases: TGTGCCAGCAGTTTCACCGGACAGTTCCCCTACAATGAGCAGTTCTTC.

This clonotype was detected only a few times. The rearrangement links TRBV3-1 to TRBJ2-7, with D perhaps given as TRBD1 or TRBD2 (5 bases each). The CDR3 has 15 amino acids. Trimming took 4 bases from V and 2 from J, leaving 15 bases between them. Germline CDR1 and CDR2: LGHDT and YNNKEL (reference sequence). CDR3 sequence reads: CASSPRDLETYEQYF. As DNA, the CDR3 is TGTGCCAGCAGCCCCCGGGACCTAGAAACCTACGAGCAGTACTTC.

About this clonotype: Compared with germline, one end of the junction differs, possibly owing to a read error. The rearrangement joins TRBV5-1 to TRBJ2-1; 10 bases agree with TRBD2. The V gene's germline CDR1 is SGHRS and CDR2 YFSETQ. This CDR3 is 15 amino acids long. In DNA, the CDR3 is TGCGCCAGCGGCTTGGGGACTAGCGCATACAATGAGCAGTTCTTC. It codes for CASGLGTSAYNEQFF.

This clonotype showed up just a few times. V usage is TRBV7-2 and J usage is TRBJ1-1; D unclear. The length of the CDR3 is 14 residues. Germline loops: CDR1 SGHTA, CDR2 FQGNSA. V lost 3 bases and J lost 4, with 12 bases in between. The CDR3 is CASSLTGFGTEAFF. CDR3 nucleotide sequence: TGTGCCAGCAGCTTGACGGGGTTCGGCACTGAAGCTTTCTTT.

Concerning this clonotype itself: An end of the junction does not agree with germline; a read error may underlie this. The genes are TRBV15 and TRBJ1-1, with D hard to call. CDR3 length: 14 residues. Per the germline V gene, CDR1 is LNHNV and CDR2 is YYDKDF (reference sequence). The CDR3 loop reads CATSPHFEQREAFF. The DNA for the CDR3 is TGCGCCACCAGCCCCCATTTCGAGCAAAGGGAAGCTTTCTTT. Based on the CDR3 plus reference TRBV15 and TRBJ1-1, the full variable domain is DAMVIQNPRYQVTQFGKPVTLSCSQTLNHNVMYWYQQKSSQAPKLLFHYYDKDFNNEADTPDNFQSRRPNTSFCFLDIRSPGLGDTAMYLCATSPHFEQREAFFGQGTRLTVV.

This chain uses TRBV7-9 with TRBJ2-1; 9 bases fit TRBD2. The CDR3 totals 19 residues. Germline CDR1 is SEHNR and CDR2 is FQNEAQ (reference sequence). Germline trimming cut 5 bases from V and 0 bases from J; bases unmatched to any gene: 14. CDR3 bases: TGTGCCAGCAGCCCGCCGGAGCGGGGGGCCCTGACCTCCTACAATGAGCAGTTCTTC. This encodes CASSPPERGALTSYNEQFF.

This chain links TRBV9 with TRBJ2-7, with D perhaps matching TRBD2 (6 bases). The J call could be wrong; TRBJ2-5 is a better fit for the DNA end. This CDR3 spans 15 amino acids. Germline lookup yields CDR1 SGDLS and CDR2 YYNGEE. CDR3 loop: CASSDGWGDAETQYF. CDR3 bases: TGTGCCAGCAGCGACGGGTGGGGGGACGCGGAGACCCAGTACTTC.

In its sample, this clonotype was seen a few times. The chain combines TRBV6-5 with TRBJ1-4; a weak D match, TRBD1 (5 bases). Germline CDR1 is MNHEY and CDR2 is SVGAGI. The V and J ends lost 0 bases and 3 bases respectively, with 8 bases between them. This CDR3 is built from 15 residues. As DNA, the CDR3 is TGTGCCAGCAGTTACTCAGGGGCTGCTAATGAAAAACTGTTTTTT. The encoded protein is CASSYSGAANEKLFF.

The chain joins TRBV12-3 or TRBV12-4 to TRBJ2-3; D may be TRBD1 (5 bases). V was cut by 3 bases and J by 2 bases, with 12 bases left in between. The CDR3 contains 15 residues. This chain's CDR3 is CASSFRDPHTDTQYF. The CDR3 bases are TGTGCCAGCAGTTTCAGGGATCCCCACACAGATACGCAGTATTTT.

This clonotype turned up a few times. This chain uses TRBV20-1 with TRBJ2-1; 7 bases are shared with TRBD2. V lost 5 bases and J lost 6; bases outside the gene matches: 10. Germline values: CDR1 DFQATT, CDR2 SNEGSKA (reference sequence). The CDR3 totals 14 residues. The CDR3 here is CSARLPGRLNEQFF. The CDR3 DNA is TGCAGTGCTCGGTTACCCGGGAGGCTCAATGAGCAGTTCTTC.

The J gene is TRBJ2-3, the V gene TRBV4-2, with a weak D call TRBD1 (5 bases). This CDR3 is 14 amino acids long. Germline V gene sequence: CDR1 LGHNA, CDR2 YNFKEQ. The V gene lost 0 bases and the J gene lost 2 bases, with 6 bases spanning the gap. CDR3 protein: CASSQEQVTDTQYF. The CDR3, as DNA: TGTGCCAGCAGCCAAGAACAGGTCACAGATACGCAGTATTTT.

The chain recombines TRBV5-6 with TRBJ2-1; maybe TRBD2 (6 bases). The CDR3 has 15 amino acids. Trimming cost V 4 bases and J 12 bases, with 23 bases left between them. Per germline, CDR1 SGHDT and CDR2 YYEEEE. The CDR3 loop is CASSLLGSGVGWQFF. The CDR3 coding sequence is TGTGCCAGCAGCCTCTTGGGATCGGGGGTGGGATGGCAGTTCTTC. Looking up the rest from reference TRBV5-6 and TRBJ2-1 gives the full variable domain: DAGVTQSPTHLIKTRGQQVTLRCSPKSGHDTVSWYQQALGQGPQFIFQYYEEEERQRGNFPDRFSGHQFPNYSSELNVNALLLGDSALYLCASSLLGSGVGWQFFGPGTRLTVL.

The chain recombines TRBV5-1 with TRBJ2-2; 7 bases map to TRBD2. The CDR3 has 14 amino acids. Germline V gene lookup returns CDR1 SGHRS and CDR2 YFSETQ. J was trimmed by 6 bases and V by 7 bases; bases with no gene match: 9. The CDR3 nucleotides are TGCGCCAGCCAATCGACTAGCTTGGCCGGGGAGCTGTTTTTT. Translation gives CASQSTSLAGELFF.

This clonotype has only a few counts. DNA for the CDR3: TGTGCCATCAGGGCGGGGGGCGGCGATACGCAGTATTTT. Encoded protein: CAIRAGGGDTQYF. The rearrangement links TRBV10-3 to TRBJ2-3, with 8 bases matching TRBD2. V gave up 6 bases and J gave up 6 bases; unmatched junction bases: 5. The CDR3 is 13 residues long. Germline V gene lookup returns CDR1 ENHRY and CDR2 SYGVKD.

The J gene is TRBJ2-4, the V gene TRBV7-8, with 9 positions matching TRBD1. The CDR3 runs 17 residues. Trimming removed 1 base from V and 3 bases from J; junction bases left unmatched: 7. CDR1 is SGHVS, CDR2 FQNEAQ, per germline. CDR3 nucleotide sequence: TGTGCCAGCAGCTTAGTGTGGACAGGGGCTGACAAAAACATTCAGTACTTC. Protein product: CASSLVWTGADKNIQYF.